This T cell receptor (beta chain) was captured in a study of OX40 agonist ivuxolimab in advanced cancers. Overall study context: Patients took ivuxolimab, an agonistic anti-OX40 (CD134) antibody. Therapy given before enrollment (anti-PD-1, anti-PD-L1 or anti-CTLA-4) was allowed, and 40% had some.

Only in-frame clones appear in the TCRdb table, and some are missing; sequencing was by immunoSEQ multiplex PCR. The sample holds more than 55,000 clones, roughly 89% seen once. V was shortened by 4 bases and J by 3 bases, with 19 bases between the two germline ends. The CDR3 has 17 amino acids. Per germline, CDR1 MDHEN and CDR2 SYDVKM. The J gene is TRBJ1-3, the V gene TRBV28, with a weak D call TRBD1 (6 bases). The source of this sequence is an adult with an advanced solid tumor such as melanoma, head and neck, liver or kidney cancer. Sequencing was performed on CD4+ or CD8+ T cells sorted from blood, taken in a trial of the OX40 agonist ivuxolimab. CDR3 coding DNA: TGTGCCAGCAGTTCCCCCGCGACAGGAATATTTGGAAACACCATATATTTT. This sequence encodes CASSSPATGIFGNTIYF.